This T cell receptor (beta chain) derives from a study of T cell changes during pregnancy in multiple sclerosis. Assay used: immunoSEQ multiplex PCR; TCRdb lists only in-frame clones, some missing. The sample shows about 93,000 clones, around 94% of them seen only once. This CDR3 contains 18 residues. The junction had 13 bases not matched to a gene; V was cut back by 4 bases and J by 3 bases. Germline CDR1 and CDR2: SGHRS and YFSETQ. This receptor was taken from a female donor with multiple sclerosis, enrolled in a pregnancy study. Sequences were derived from peripheral blood, sampled after pregnancy. This sequence joins TRBV5-1 and TRBJ2-7, with 13 bases that match TRBD2. The CDR3 here is CASSGGTSGTGLIYEQYF. The CDR3 nucleotides read TGCGCCAGCAGCGGAGGGACTAGCGGGACGGGGTTGATCTACGAGCAGTACTTC.